The clone carrying this T cell receptor beta chain was observed at least ten times. Its matching antigen is unknown. Germline CDR1 reads MDHEN; CDR2 reads SYDVKM. Trimming took 2 bases from V and 8 from J, leaving 12 bases between them. The CDR3 is made up of 13 amino acids. Assay execution took place at the deep level. Repertoires were generated with immunoSEQ multiplex PCR, while TCRdb's copy carries only in-frame clones and drops some. This sample has over 850,000 clones; about four fifths occur once, and the top ten carry under 0.6%. The sample originates from a study of shared clonotypes between healthy human individuals. Whole-study results and caveats: Of the naive CD4 clonotypes, around 4.7% were shared across several donors. Unshared clonotypes carried lower generation probabilities than those common to all four donors. Sorted-subset samples were not fully sequenced, rarefaction indicated.

The genes are TRBV28 and TRBJ1-2, with D possibly matching TRBD1 (5 bases). This TCR was recovered from a man between 18 and 35 years old in good health. Some clones in this sample may be carry-over from other donors' samples. The sequenced sample consisted of memory CD4+ T cells from PBMCs. Subset noted: CD45RA-negative fraction. The CDR3 sequence: CASSLTGRSGYTF. The CDR3 DNA follows: TGTGCCAGCAGTTTAACGGGGCGATCCGGCTACACCTTC.